The clone carrying this T cell receptor beta chain appeared a few times. Germline V gene sequence: CDR1 MDHEN, CDR2 SYDVKM. The CDR3 spans 15 residues. Germline trimming cut 4 bases from V and 6 bases from J; bases unmatched to any gene: 6. The data are from a study of T-cell reconstitution after alpha-beta-depleted transplantation in children. Unique molecular identifiers were incorporated when the TCRbeta library was constructed. TCRdb re-called the PCR reads with MiXCR, one entry per CDR3 protein. The repertoire holds 60,000 to 80,000 distinct CDR3 sequences, with more than 5.5% as singletons. This sample comprised PBMCs from the stem cell graft donor, obtained from the stem cell graft. The chain has TRBV28 and TRBJ2-4; 10 bases line up with TRBD1. This receptor was identified in a human donor who donated a stem cell graft to a child with acute lymphoblastic leukemia. The CDR3 nucleotides are TGTGCCAGCAGTTCCTTCCGGGACAGGGGAAACATTCAGTACTTC. This translates into CASSSFRDRGNIQYF.